This paragraph reports one T cell receptor beta chain. Clones were read by immunoSEQ multiplex PCR, and TCRdb kept only the in-frame ones, dropping some. The sample comprises tens of thousands of clones, about 87% of which are singletons, and under 30% rests with the top ten. This CDR3 spans 13 amino acids. Deletions cut 5 bases from V and 4 bases from J, with 14 bases between. Germline V gene lookup returns CDR1 GTSNPN and CDR2 SVGIG (reference sequence). This entry is derived from a study of control samples from healthy donors and cancer patients. Sequencing was carried out using blood. The chain combines TRBV30 with TRBJ1-2, with D tentatively TRBD1 (6 bases). The source is a man aged 50-60 years in good health. The CDR3 nucleotides read TGTGCCTGGTCCAGGGGTCTGCTCTATGGCTACACCTTC. Encoded protein: CAWSRGLLYGYTF.